This TCR beta chain was recorded in a study of T cell changes during pregnancy in multiple sclerosis. Measured with immunoSEQ multiplex PCR; TCRdb has only the in-frame clones, and not every one. The sample holds fewer than 55,000 clones, roughly 90% seen once. Sequences were derived from peripheral blood, sampled after pregnancy. The sequence was collected from a female donor in good health, enrolled as a control in a pregnancy study.

The CDR3 here is CASSPGLSTYNEQFF. CDR3 coding DNA: TGTGCCAGCAGCCCTGGACTTAGCACCTACAATGAGCAGTTCTTC. This chain uses TRBV5-5 with TRBJ2-1, with a possible D match to TRBD2 (5 bases). CDR3 length equals 15 residues. CDR1 and CDR2 from the germline V gene are SGHKS and YYEKEE (reference sequence). With 4 bases removed from V and 2 bases from J, the gap between germline ends came to 13 bases.